The entry that follows covers one TCR beta chain sequence. Its antigen is not identified. A multiplex PCR was run with 60 Vbeta primers and 13 Jbeta primers. In the original analysis: About 80 million unique TCR beta chains, roughly 11 million of them shared, were counted by a later analysis. Profiling relied on immunoSEQ multiplex PCR, and the TCRdb table lists in-frame clones only, not all of them. The D gene and trimming were derived from the DNA, and the V and J assignments and clone size from that table. This table has about 140,000 clones, 60% to 80% appearing once. Germline values: CDR1 MNHEY, CDR2 SMNVEV (reference sequence). V shed 5 bases, J shed 11 bases, and the junction held 9 bases outside the gene matches. CDR3 length: 13 residues. Despite likely unrecorded immune exposures, the donors were nominally healthy at the time of sampling. This sample was included in a study of cytomegalovirus exposure and HLA in healthy donors.

General study results and limits: According to a later analysis, donors in an Asian-associated ancestry cluster reportedly had fewer N-insertions than the 666-donor mean. Most observed TCR sequences were rare, whereas some public TCRs were detected in many donors.

Sample: PBMCs. The sequence came from a man between 18 and 29 years old in good health and CMV-seropositive. The V and J genes are TRBV27 and TRBJ1-5; 7 nucleotides match TRBD1. CDR3 residues: CASSDYRGRAQHF. The CDR3 DNA reads as TGTGCCAGCAGTGACTACAGGGGAAGAGCCCAGCATTTT.